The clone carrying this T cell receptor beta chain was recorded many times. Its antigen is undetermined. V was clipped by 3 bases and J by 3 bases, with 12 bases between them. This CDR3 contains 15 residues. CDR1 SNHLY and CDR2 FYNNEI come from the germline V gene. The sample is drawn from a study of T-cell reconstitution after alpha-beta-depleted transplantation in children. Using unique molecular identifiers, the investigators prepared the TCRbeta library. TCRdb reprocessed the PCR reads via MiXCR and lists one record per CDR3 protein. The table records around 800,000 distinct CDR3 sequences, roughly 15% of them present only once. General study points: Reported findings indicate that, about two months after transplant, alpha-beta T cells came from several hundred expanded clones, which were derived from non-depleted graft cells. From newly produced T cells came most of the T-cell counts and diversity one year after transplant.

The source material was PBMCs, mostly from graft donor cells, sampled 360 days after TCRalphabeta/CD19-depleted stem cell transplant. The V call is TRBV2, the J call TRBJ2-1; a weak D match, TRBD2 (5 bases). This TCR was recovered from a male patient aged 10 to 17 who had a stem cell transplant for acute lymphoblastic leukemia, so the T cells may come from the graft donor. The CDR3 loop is CASSERAKSYNEQFF. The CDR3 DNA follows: TGTGCCAGCAGTGAGCGGGCAAAAAGCTACAATGAGCAGTTCTTC.